This TCR beta chain was recorded in a study of cytomegalovirus exposure and HLA in healthy donors. The V gene end was trimmed by 2 bases and the J gene end by 6 bases; junction bases not matched to a gene: 5. This CDR3 is built from 14 residues. Germline CDR1 is MDHEN and CDR2 is SYDVKM. Amplification used 60 Vbeta primers and 13 Jbeta primers. TCRdb keeps only in-frame clones here, not all; method: immunoSEQ multiplex PCR. The sample holds approximately 140,000 clones; approximately 84% are singletons and the top ten take about 2.5%. Study-wide results and caveats: TCR beta sequences reportedly predicted most subjects' HLA-A and HLA-B alleles accurately. Some V segments, including TRBV6-2 and TRBV6-3, were excluded as indistinguishable. 16,951 TCR beta sequences were associated with HLA alleles at 0.05 false discovery rate in a later analysis.

This clone occurred a few times. The antigen is unknown. The sequenced material came from PBMCs. This receptor was taken from a boy younger than 10 in good health and CMV-seronegative. This sequence joins TRBV28 and TRBJ2-5, with 8 bases identical to TRBD1. The CDR3 sequence: CASSLLDRAKTQYF. The DNA for the CDR3 is TGTGCCAGCAGTTTACTGGACAGGGCGAAGACCCAGTACTTC.